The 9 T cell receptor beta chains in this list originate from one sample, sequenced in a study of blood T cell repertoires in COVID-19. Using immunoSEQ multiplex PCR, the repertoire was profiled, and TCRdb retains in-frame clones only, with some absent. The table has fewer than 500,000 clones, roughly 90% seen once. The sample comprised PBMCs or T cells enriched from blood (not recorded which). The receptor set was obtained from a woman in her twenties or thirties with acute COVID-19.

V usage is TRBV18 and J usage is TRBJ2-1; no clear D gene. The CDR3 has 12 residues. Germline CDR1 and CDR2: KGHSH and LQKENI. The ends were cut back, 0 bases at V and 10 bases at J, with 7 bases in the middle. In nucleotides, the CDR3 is TGTGCCAGCTCACCACCCCCCGGGGAGCAGTTCTTC. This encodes CASSPPPGEQFF.

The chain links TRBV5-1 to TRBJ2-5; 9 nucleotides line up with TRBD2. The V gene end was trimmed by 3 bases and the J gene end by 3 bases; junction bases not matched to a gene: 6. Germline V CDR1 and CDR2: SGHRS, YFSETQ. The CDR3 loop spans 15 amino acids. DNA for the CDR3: TGCGCCAGCAGCTGGTTAGCGGGGGAAAAAGAGACCCAGTACTTC. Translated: CASSWLAGEKETQYF.

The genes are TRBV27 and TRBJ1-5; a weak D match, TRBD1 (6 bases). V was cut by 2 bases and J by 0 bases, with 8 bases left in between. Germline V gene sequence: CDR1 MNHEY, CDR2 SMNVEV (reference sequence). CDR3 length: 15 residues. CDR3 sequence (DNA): TGTGCCAGCAGTTTAGAGGGGGTTAGCAATCAGCCCCAGCATTTT. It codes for CASSLEGVSNQPQHF.

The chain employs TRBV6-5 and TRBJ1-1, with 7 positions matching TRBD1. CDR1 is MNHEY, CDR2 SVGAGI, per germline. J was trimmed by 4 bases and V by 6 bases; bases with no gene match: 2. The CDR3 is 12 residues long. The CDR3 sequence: CASRRDSTEAFF. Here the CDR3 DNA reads TGTGCCAGCAGGCGGGACAGCACTGAAGCTTTCTTT.

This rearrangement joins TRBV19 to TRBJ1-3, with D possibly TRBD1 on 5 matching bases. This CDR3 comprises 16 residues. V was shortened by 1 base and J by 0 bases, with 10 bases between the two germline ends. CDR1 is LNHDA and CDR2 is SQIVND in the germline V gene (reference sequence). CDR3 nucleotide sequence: TGTGCCAGTAGTATAGCGGGACTGCCCTCTGGAAACACCATATATTTT. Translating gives CASSIAGLPSGNTIYF.

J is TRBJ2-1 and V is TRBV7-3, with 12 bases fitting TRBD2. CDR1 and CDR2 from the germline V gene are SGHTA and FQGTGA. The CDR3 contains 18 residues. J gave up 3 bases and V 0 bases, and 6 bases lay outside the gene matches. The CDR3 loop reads CASSLTLAGGRNYNEQFF. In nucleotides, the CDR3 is TGTGCCAGCAGCTTAACTCTAGCGGGGGGGCGGAACTACAATGAGCAGTTCTTC.

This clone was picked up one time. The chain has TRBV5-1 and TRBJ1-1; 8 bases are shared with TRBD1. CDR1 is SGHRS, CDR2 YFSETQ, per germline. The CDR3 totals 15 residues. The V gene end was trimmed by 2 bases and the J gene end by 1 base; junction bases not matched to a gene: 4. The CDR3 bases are TGCGCCAGCAGCTTCGGACAGGGCGGGAACACTGAAGCTTTCTTT. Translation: CASSFGQGGNTEAFF.

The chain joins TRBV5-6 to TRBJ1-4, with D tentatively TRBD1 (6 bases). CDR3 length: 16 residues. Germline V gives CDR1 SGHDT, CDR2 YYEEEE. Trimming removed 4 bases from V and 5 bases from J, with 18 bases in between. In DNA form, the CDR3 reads TGTGCCAGCAGCCTACTAAGGGGGACGCCAAATGAAAAACTGTTTTTT. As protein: CASSLLRGTPNEKLFF. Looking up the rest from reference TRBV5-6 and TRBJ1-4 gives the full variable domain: DAGVTQSPTHLIKTRGQQVTLRCSPKSGHDTVSWYQQALGQGPQFIFQYYEEEERQRGNFPDRFSGHQFPNYSSELNVNALLLGDSALYLCASSLLRGTPNEKLFFGSGTQLSVL.

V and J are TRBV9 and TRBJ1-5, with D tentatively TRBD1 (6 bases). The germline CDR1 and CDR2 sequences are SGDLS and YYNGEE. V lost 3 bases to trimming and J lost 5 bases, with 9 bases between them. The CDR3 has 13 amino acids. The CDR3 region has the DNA TGTGCCAGCAGCGAACAGGGTTATCAGCCCCAGCATTTT. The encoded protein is CASSEQGYQPQHF.